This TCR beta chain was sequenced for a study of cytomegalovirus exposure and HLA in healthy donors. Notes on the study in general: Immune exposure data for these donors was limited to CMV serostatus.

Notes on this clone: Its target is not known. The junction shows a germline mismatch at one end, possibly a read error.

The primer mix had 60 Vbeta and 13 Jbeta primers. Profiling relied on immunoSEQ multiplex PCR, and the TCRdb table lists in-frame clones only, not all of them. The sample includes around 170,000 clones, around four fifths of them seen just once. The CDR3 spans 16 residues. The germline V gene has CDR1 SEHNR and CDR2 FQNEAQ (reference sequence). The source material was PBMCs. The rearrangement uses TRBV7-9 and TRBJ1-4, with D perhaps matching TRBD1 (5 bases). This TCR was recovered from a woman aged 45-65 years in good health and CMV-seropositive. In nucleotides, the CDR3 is TGTTCCAGCAGCTTAGGGGACGGAGGGATGAATGAAAAACTGTTTTTT. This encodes CSSSLGDGGMNEKLFF.